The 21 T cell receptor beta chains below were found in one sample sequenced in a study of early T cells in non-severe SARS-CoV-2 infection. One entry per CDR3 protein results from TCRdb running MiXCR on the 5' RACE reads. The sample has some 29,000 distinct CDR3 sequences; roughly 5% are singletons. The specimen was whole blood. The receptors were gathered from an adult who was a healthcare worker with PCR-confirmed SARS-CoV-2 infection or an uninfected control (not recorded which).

The CDR3 DNA is TGTGCCAGCAGCTTCAGAGACCCTAACTATGGCTACACCTTC. It translates to CASSFRDPNYGYTF. The J gene is TRBJ1-2, the V gene TRBV7-9, with D hard to call. The CDR3 extends over 14 amino acids. V dropped 3 bases and J dropped 0 bases, with 8 bases sitting between them. Germline CDR1 reads SEHNR; CDR2 reads FQNEAQ (reference sequence).

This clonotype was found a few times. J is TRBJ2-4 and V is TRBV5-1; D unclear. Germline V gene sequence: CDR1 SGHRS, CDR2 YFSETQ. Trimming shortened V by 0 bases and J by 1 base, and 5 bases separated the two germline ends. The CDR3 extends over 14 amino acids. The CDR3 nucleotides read TGCGCCAGCAGCTTGGATTTGGCCAAAAACATTCAGTACTTC. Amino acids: CASSLDLAKNIQYF.

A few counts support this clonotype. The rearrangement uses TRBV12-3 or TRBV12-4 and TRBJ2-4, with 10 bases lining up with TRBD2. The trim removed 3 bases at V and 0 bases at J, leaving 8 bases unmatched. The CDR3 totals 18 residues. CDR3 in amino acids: CASSFLAGVTLAKNIQYF. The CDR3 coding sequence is TGTGCCAGCAGTTTCCTAGCGGGGGTTACTCTAGCCAAAAACATTCAGTACTTC.

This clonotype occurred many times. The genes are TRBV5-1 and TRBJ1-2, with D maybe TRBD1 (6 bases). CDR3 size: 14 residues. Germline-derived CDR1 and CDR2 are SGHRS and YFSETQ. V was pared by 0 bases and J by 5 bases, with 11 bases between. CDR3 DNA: TGCGCCAGCAGCTTGGAGGGGACACCTTATGGCTACACCTTC. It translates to CASSLEGTPYGYTF.

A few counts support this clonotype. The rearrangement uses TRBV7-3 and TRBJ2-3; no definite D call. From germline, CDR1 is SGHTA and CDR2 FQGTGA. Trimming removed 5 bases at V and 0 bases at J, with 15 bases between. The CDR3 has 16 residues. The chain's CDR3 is CASSSRSTISTDTQYF. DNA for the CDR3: TGTGCCAGCAGCAGCAGATCAACGATTAGCACAGATACGCAGTATTTT.

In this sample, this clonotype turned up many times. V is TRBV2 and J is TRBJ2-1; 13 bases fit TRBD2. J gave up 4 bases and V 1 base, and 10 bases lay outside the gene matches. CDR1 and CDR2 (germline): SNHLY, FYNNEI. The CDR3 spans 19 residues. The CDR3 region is CASSEGTSGGPPLYNEQFF. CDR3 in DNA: TGTGCCAGCAGTGAAGGGACTAGCGGGGGACCACCTCTATACAATGAGCAGTTCTTC.

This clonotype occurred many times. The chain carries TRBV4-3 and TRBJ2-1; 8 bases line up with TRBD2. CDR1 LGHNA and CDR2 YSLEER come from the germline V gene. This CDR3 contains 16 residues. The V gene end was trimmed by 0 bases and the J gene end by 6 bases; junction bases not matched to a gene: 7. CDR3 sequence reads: CASSQDSAGASNEQFF. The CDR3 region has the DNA TGCGCCAGCAGCCAAGATTCAGCGGGAGCCTCCAATGAGCAGTTCTTC.

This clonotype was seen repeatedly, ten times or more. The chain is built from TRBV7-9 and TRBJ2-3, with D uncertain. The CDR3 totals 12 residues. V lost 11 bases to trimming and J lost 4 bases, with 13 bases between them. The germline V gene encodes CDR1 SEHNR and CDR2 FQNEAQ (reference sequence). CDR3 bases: TGTGCCGATGCTTGGGGATCAGATACGCAGTATTTT. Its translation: CADAWGSDTQYF.

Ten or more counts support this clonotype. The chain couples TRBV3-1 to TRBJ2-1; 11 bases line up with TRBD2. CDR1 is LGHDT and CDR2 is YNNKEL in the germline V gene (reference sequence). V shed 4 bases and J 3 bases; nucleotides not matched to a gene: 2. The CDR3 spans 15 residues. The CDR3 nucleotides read TGTGCCAGCAGCCCGGGACTAGCGGTCTACAATGAGCAGTTCTTC. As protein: CASSPGLAVYNEQFF.

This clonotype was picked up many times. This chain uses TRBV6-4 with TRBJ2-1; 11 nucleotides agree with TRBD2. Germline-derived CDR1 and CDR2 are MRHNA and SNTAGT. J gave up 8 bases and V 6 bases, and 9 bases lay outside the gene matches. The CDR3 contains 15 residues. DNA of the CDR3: TGTGCCAGCAGCCCGCTAGCGGGGGGAGGGGATGAGCAGTTCTTC. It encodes CASSPLAGGGDEQFF.

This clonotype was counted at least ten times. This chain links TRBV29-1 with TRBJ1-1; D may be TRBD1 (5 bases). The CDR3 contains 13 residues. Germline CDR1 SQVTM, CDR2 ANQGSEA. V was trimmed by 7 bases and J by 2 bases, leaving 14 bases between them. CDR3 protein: CSGKRGSNTEAFF. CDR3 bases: TGCAGCGGTAAGCGGGGGAGTAACACTGAAGCTTTCTTT. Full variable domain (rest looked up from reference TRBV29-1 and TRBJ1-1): SAVISQKPSRDICQRGTSLTIQCQVDSQVTMMFWYRQQPGQSLTLIATANQGSEATYESGFVIDKFPISRPNLTFSTLTVSNMSPEDSSIYLCSGKRGSNTEAFFGQGTRLTVV.

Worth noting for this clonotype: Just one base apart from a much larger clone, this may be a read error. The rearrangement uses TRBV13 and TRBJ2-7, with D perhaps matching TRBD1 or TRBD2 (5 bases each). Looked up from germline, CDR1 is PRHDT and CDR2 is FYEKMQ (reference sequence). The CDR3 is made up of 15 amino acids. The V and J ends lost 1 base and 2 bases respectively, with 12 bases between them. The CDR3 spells CASSLEMRDPYEQYF. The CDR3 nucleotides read TGTGCCAGCAGCTTAGAGATGAGGGACCCCTACGAGCAGTACTTC.

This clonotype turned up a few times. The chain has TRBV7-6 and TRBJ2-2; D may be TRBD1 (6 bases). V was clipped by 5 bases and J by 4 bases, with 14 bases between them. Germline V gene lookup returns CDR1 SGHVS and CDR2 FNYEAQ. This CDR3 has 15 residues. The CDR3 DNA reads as TGTGCCAGCAGCAAAGCGGCAGGGGCCACCGGGGAGCTGTTTTTT. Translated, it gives CASSKAAGATGELFF.

The CDR3 DNA follows: TGTGCCAGCAGCCTCGACGGTCGGGGGGCCCAGTACTTC. Translating it yields CASSLDGRGAQYF. The chain is built from TRBV12-3 or TRBV12-4 and TRBJ2-5; 7 bases are shared with TRBD2. There are 13 residues in the CDR3. After removal of 6 bases from V and 9 bases from J, the junction contained 10 bases not matched to a gene.

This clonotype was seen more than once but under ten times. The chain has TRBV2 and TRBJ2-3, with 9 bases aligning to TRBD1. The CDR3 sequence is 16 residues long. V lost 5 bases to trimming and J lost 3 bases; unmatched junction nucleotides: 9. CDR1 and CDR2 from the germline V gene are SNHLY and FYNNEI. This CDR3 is CASSHYRGRGTDTQYF. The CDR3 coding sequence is TGTGCCAGCAGTCACTACAGGGGGCGCGGGACAGATACGCAGTATTTT.

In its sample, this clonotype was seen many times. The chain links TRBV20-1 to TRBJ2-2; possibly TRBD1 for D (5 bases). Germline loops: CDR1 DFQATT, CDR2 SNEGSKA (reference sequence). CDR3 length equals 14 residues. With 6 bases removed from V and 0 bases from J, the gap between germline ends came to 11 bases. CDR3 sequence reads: CSASPGTNTGELFF. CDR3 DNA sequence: TGCAGTGCCAGCCCAGGGACGAACACCGGGGAGCTGTTTTTT.

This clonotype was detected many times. The CDR3 sequence: CASSLSAGNEQFF. CDR3 DNA sequence: TGTGCCAGCAGTTTATCCGCTGGGAATGAGCAGTTCTTC. The V and J genes are TRBV12-3 or TRBV12-4 and TRBJ2-1, with no clear D. V was trimmed by 2 bases and J by 7 bases, leaving 9 bases between them. The CDR3 consists of 13 residues.

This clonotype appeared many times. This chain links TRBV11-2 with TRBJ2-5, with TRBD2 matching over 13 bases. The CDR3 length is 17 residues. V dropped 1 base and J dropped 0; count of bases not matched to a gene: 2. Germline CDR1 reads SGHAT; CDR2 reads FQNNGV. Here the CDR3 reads CASSLGTSGGYQETQYF. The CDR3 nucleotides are TGTGCCAGCAGCTTAGGGACTAGCGGGGGCTACCAAGAGACCCAGTACTTC.

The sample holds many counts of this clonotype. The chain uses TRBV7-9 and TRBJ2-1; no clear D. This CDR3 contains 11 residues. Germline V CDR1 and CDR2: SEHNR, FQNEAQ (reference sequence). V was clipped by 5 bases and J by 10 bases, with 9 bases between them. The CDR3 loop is CASSQDPEQFF. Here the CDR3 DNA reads TGTGCCAGCAGCCAAGATCCGGAGCAGTTCTTC.

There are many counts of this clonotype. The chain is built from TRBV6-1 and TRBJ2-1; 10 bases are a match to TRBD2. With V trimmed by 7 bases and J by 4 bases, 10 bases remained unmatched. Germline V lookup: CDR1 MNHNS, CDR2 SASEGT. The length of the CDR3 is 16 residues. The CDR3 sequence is CASKRTLAGIYNEQFF. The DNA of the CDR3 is TGTGCCAGCAAGAGGACACTAGCGGGGATATACAATGAGCAGTTCTTC.

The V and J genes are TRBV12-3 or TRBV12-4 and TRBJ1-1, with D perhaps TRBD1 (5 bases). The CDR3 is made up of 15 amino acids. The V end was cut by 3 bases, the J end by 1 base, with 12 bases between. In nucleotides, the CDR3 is TGTGCCAGCAGTTTTCGTCGGGGGAGGAACACTGAAGCTTTCTTT. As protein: CASSFRRGRNTEAFF.